These 14 T cell receptor beta chains were all obtained from the same sample, sequenced in a study of CD8 T cells in ankylosing spondylitis. TCRdb reprocessed the 5' RACE reads via MiXCR and lists one record per CDR3 protein. The table shows about 250,000 distinct CDR3 sequences, with about 18% occurring only once. Sequenced material: blood, either unsorted or a sorted T cell fraction (not recorded which). The receptors here all came from a male donor with ankylosing spondylitis or in good health (not recorded which).

This clonotype occurred many times. The chain uses TRBV2 and TRBJ2-7; D remains ambiguous. The CDR3 sequence is 13 residues long. Germline-derived CDR1 and CDR2 are SNHLY and FYNNEI. Trimming removed 7 bases at V and 5 bases at J, with 15 bases between. The CDR3 spells CASIPGSNNEQYF. The DNA of the CDR3 is TGTGCCAGCATACCGGGTAGCAACAACGAGCAGTACTTC.

This clonotype was recorded a few times. The chain's CDR3 is CASNDPRGLYNEQFF. In DNA form, the CDR3 reads TGTGCCAGCAACGATCCTCGAGGGCTCTACAATGAGCAGTTCTTC. V gene TRBV7-2 combines with J gene TRBJ2-1, with D possibly being TRBD2 (5 bases). This CDR3 is built from 15 residues. Germline lookup yields CDR1 SGHTA and CDR2 FQGNSA. Trimming cost V 7 bases and J 3 bases, with 16 bases left between them.

The CDR3 loop is CSAMLGSSYEQYF. The CDR3 region has the DNA TGCAGTGCTATGTTGGGGAGCTCCTACGAGCAGTACTTC. The V gene is TRBV20-1, the J gene TRBJ2-7, with D possibly TRBD2 on 5 matching bases. Per germline, CDR1 DFQATT and CDR2 SNEGSKA (reference sequence). V was shortened by 4 bases and J by 0 bases, with 10 bases between the two germline ends. This CDR3 spans 13 amino acids.

The CDR3 DNA follows: TGTGCCAGCAGTTACTCGAAACTAGCGGGAGTCAATGAGCAGTTCTTC. Amino acid sequence: CASSYSKLAGVNEQFF. The J gene is TRBJ2-1, the V gene TRBV6-2 or TRBV6-3; TRBD2 matches 11 bases. The CDR3 has 16 amino acids. Trimming cost V 0 bases and J 6 bases; bases outside gene matches: 4. Germline CDR1 is MNHEY and CDR2 is SVGEGT.

V usage is TRBV5-1 and J usage is TRBJ2-7; 10 nucleotides agree with TRBD1. Germline CDR1 reads SGHRS; CDR2 reads YFSETQ. Trimming removed 2 bases from V and 2 bases from J; junction bases left unmatched: 7. The CDR3 covers 16 residues. The CDR3 DNA sequence: TGCGCCAGCAGCTTCAGCGGGACAGGGGTTACCTACGAGCAGTACTTC. It translates to CASSFSGTGVTYEQYF.

V usage is TRBV4-2 and J usage is TRBJ1-1, with D uncertain. The V gene's germline CDR1 is LGHNA and CDR2 YNFKEQ. CDR3 length equals 15 residues. Trimming took 0 bases from V and 9 from J, leaving 17 bases between them. The CDR3 region is CASSQEFRVGSQAFF. CDR3 nucleotide sequence: TGTGCCAGCAGCCAAGAGTTTCGGGTGGGCAGCCAAGCTTTCTTT.

The chain carries TRBV5-6 and TRBJ2-7; TRBD1 matches at 9 bases. Germline loops: CDR1 SGHDT, CDR2 YYEEEE. Losses at the gene ends were 4 bases for V and 7 bases for J; bases not matched to a gene: 6. The CDR3 spans 13 residues. CDR3 sequence reads: CASSGGTGWEQYF. The CDR3 DNA follows: TGTGCCAGCAGCGGGGGGACAGGGTGGGAGCAGTACTTC.

This clonotype has only a few counts. The rearrangement links TRBV19 to TRBJ2-1; 13 nucleotides align to TRBD2. This CDR3 region has 15 residues. The trim removed 5 bases at V and 5 bases at J, leaving 3 bases unmatched. CDR1 LNHDA and CDR2 SQIVND come from the germline V gene (reference sequence). The CDR3 DNA reads TGTGCCAGTAGTCGGACTAGCGGGAGCCACAATGAGCAGTTCTTC. Amino acids: CASSRTSGSHNEQFF.

DNA of the CDR3: TGTGCCAGCAGTTCCAGCCAAGGAGGAGAGTTTTCCAGGCAGTACTTC. It specifies CASSSSQGGEFSRQYF. The V gene is TRBV28, the J gene TRBJ2-7; D may be TRBD2 (5 bases). The V and J ends lost 4 bases and 9 bases respectively, with 25 bases between them. The CDR3 totals 16 residues. Germline lookup yields CDR1 MDHEN and CDR2 SYDVKM.

This clonotype was observed a few times. The CDR3 region has the DNA TGTGCCAGCAGCTTAGGTCCTAGCGGGACCTACAATGAGCAGTTCTTC. This encodes CASSLGPSGTYNEQFF. V usage is TRBV7-8 and J usage is TRBJ2-1; 9 positions match TRBD2. The junction had 3 bases not matched to a gene; V was cut back by 1 base and J by 2 bases. CDR1 is SGHVS and CDR2 is FQNEAQ in the germline V gene. The CDR3 runs 16 residues.

This clonotype was found a few times. The chain uses TRBV20-1 and TRBJ2-5; D ambiguous. CDR3 size: 13 residues. CDR1 and CDR2 (germline): DFQATT, SNEGSKA (reference sequence). Trimming left V 5 bases short and J 5 bases short, with 15 bases between. CDR3 in DNA: TGCAGTGCTCGACGCTGGCAGCAGGAGACCCAGTACTTC. Translating it yields CSARRWQQETQYF.

This clonotype showed up just a few times. The J gene is TRBJ2-2, the V gene TRBV5-1; 9 bases map to TRBD1. The CDR3 covers 14 residues. Germline assignment: CDR1 SGHRS and CDR2 YFSETQ. J lost 7 bases, V lost 8 bases, and 9 bases had no gene match. The CDR3 loop reads CASTGTGNDGELFF. The CDR3 coding sequence is TGCGCCAGTACCGGGACAGGGAATGACGGGGAGCTGTTTTTT.

The chain carries TRBV3-1 and TRBJ2-7, with 7 positions matching TRBD1. Germline loops: CDR1 LGHDT, CDR2 YNNKEL (reference sequence). Trimming removed 4 bases from V and 2 bases from J; junction bases left unmatched: 11. The CDR3 extends over 16 amino acids. The CDR3 region has the DNA TGTGCCAGCAGCCTCGGGCGGACAGGTACAACCTACGAGCAGTACTTC. Translating gives CASSLGRTGTTYEQYF.

In this sample, this clonotype turned up many times. The V and J genes are TRBV4-1 and TRBJ1-5; no clear D. The CDR3 is 13 amino acids. V was cut by 1 base and J by 2 bases, with 3 bases left in between. CDR1 and CDR2 from the germline V gene are MGHRA and YSYEKL. This CDR3 reads CASSQGGNQPQHF. The CDR3 region has the DNA TGCGCCAGCAGCCAAGGGGGCAATCAGCCCCAGCATTTT.